This T cell receptor beta chain originates from a study of blood T cell repertoires in COVID-19. Study details: From the United States, Italy and Spain came samples of acute and convalescent COVID-19. The cDNA or gDNA used as material had been derived from T cells, B-cell-depleted T cells, or PBMCs.

Trimming took 4 bases from V and 5 from J; bases not matched to a gene: 6. The germline gives CDR1 MDHEN, CDR2 SYDVKM. CDR3 length equals 14 residues. Per the original data handling: Amplification of reference gene primers provided the estimated nucleated cell counts. The protocol was immunoSEQ multiplex PCR, while the TCRdb copy is restricted to in-frame clones and leaves out a portion. D and trimming were read from the DNA, whereas the V and J calls and clone size are those reported in that table. This repertoire shows about 170,000 clones, almost 85% found once; its top ten account for roughly 7.7%.

This receptor was obtained from a man between 40 and 49 years old who had recovered from COVID-19. This sequence joins TRBV28 and TRBJ2-5, with 8 bases identical to TRBD1. Sequencing was carried out using peripheral blood. The CDR3 DNA sequence: TGTGCCAGCAGTTCTAGGACAGGGTTTGAGACCCAGTACTTC. It translates to CASSSRTGFETQYF.